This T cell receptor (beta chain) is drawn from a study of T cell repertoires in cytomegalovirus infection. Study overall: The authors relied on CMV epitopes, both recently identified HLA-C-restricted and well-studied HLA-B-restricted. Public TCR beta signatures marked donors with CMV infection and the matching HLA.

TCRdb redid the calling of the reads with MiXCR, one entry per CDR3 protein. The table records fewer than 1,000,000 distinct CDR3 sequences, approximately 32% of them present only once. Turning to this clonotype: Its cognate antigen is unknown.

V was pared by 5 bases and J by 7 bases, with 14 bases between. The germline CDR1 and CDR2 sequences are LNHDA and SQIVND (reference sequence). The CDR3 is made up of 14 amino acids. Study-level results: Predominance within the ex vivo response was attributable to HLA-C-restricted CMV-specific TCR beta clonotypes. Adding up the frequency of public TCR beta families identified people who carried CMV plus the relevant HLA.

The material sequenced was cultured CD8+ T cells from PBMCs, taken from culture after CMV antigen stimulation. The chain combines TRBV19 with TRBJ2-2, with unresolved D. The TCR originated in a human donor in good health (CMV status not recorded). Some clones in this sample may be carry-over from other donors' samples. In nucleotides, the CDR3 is TGTGCCAGTAGTTTTTGGGATGAAGGCGGGGAGCTGTTTTTT. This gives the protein CASSFWDEGGELFF.